This TCR beta chain came from a study of T-cell reconstitution after alpha-beta-depleted transplantation in children. Unique molecular identifiers were used to barcode this TCRbeta library. TCRdb re-analysed the PCR reads in MiXCR, keeping a single row per CDR3 protein. The sample shows 580,000 or so distinct CDR3 sequences, around 23% of them seen only once. Losses at the gene ends were 1 base for V and 4 bases for J; bases not matched to a gene: 5. This CDR3 is built from 15 residues. The V gene's germline CDR1 is DFQATT and CDR2 SNEGSKA (reference sequence). This clonotype has a handful of counts. Its target is not known. Findings and limits, study-wide: In some patients, recipient T cells and intrathymic progenitors surviving conditioning explained high day-60 diversity. There were reportedly several hundred expanded graft clones from which alpha-beta T cells came about two months after transplant.

This TCR was recovered from a boy less than two years old who had a stem cell transplant for acute myeloid leukemia, so the T cells may come from the graft donor. The J gene is TRBJ2-2, the V gene TRBV20-1, with 8 nucleotides matching TRBD1. Specimen: PBMCs, mostly from graft donor cells, collected 360 days after TCRalphabeta/CD19-depleted stem cell transplant. The CDR3 here is CSARVQGAGTGELFF. The CDR3 nucleotides are TGCAGTGCTAGAGTGCAGGGGGCGGGCACCGGGGAGCTGTTTTTT.